This TCR beta chain was identified during a study of T-cell reconstitution after alpha-beta-depleted transplantation in children. General study findings and limits: Newly produced T cells mostly provided counts and TCRbeta diversity after one year, as hyperexpanded clones declined. About two months after transplant, alpha-beta T cells reportedly came from several hundred expanded graft clones.

Unique molecular identifiers were used to barcode this TCRbeta library. TCRdb redid the calling of the PCR reads with MiXCR, one entry per CDR3 protein. The sample includes about 600,000 distinct CDR3 sequences, more than 20% of them seen just once. About this clonotype itself: Its antigen is currently unknown.

This CDR3 is built from 15 residues. CDR1 PRHDT and CDR2 FYEKMQ come from the germline V gene (reference sequence). Deletions cut 5 bases from V and 7 bases from J, with 15 bases between. V usage is TRBV13 and J usage is TRBJ1-6, with D tentatively TRBD1 (5 bases). Sequenced here: PBMCs, mostly from graft donor cells, sampled 360 days after TCRalphabeta/CD19-depleted stem cell transplant. This TCR derives from a boy in the first two years of life who had a stem cell transplant for acute myeloid leukemia, so the T cells may come from the graft donor. The CDR3 region has the DNA TGTGCCAGCAGCCAACGGGTCCGGGGGAATTCACCCCTCCACTTT. This encodes CASSQRVRGNSPLHF.